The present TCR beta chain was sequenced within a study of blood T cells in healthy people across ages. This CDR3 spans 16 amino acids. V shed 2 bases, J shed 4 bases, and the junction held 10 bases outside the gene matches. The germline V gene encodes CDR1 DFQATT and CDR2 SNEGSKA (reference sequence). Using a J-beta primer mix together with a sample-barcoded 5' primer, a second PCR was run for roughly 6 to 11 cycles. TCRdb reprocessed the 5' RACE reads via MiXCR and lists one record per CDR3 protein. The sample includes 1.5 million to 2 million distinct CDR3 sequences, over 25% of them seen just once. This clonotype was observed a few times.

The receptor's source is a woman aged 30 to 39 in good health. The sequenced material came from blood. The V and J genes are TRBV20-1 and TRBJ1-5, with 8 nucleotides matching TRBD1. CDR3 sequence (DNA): TGCAGTGCTAGACCCGCGGACAGGGCGGGGAATCAGCCCCAGCATTTT. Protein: CSARPADRAGNQPQHF.